Listed below are T cell receptor beta chains from one sample, sequenced in a study of cytomegalovirus exposure and HLA in healthy donors. TCRdb keeps only in-frame clones here, not all; method: immunoSEQ multiplex PCR. The sample comprises 110,000 to 150,000 clones, roughly 76% of which are singletons, and about 1.6% rests with the top ten. The specimen was PBMCs. These receptors came from a female donor in good health and CMV-seronegative. Each CDR3 is given with its conserved first and last residue. D genes are given only for firm matches. Only part of the rows carry a size: once, few, many, or a class if the clone is expanded.

v_gene,d_gene,j_gene,abundance,CDR3nt,CDR3aa
TRBV19,TRBD2,TRBJ2-2,-,TGTGCCAGTACGCGGAGGGGCCGGGGGGGGAGCACCGGGGAGCTGTTTTTT,CASTRRGRGGSTGELFF
TRBV27,-,TRBJ2-5,-,TGTGCCAGCACCGGAGCGGAGACCCAGTACTTC,CASTGAETQYF
TRBV2,-,TRBJ1-1,-,TGTGCCAGCAGCCCGCGAGGGATGAACACTGAAGCTTTCTTT,CASSPRGMNTEAFF
TRBV4-1,-,TRBJ2-1,few,TGCGCCAGCAGCCAAGACACTGATTACAATGAGCAGTTCTTC,CASSQDTDYNEQFF
TRBV25-1,TRBD1,TRBJ2-1,few,TGTGCCAGCAGTAGGACAGGGGAGCAGTTCTTC,CASSRTGEQFF
TRBV11-2,TRBD1,TRBJ1-5,-,TGTGCCAGCAGCAGGGGACAGGGATATCAGCCCCAGCATTTT,CASSRGQGYQPQHF
TRBV27,TRBD2,TRBJ2-3,-,TGTGCCAGCAGTTTACGCGGGAGCCCCTCAAGCACAGATACGCAGTATTTT,CASSLRGSPSSTDTQYF
TRBV27,TRBD2,TRBJ2-1,-,TGTGCCAGCAGTTTATTCCCGACTAGCGGGACCCCGTCCCCCTACAATGAGCAGTTCTTC,CASSLFPTSGTPSPYNEQFF
TRBV6-5,-,TRBJ2-7,once,TGTGCCAGCGGACTCCTCTCCTACGAGCAGTACTTC,CASGLLSYEQYF
TRBV25-1,-,TRBJ1-6,-,TGTGCCAGCAGTGAATACAGGGGCTATAATTCACCCCTCCACTTT,CASSEYRGYNSPLHF
TRBV29-1,-,TRBJ1-1,few,TGCAGCGTGACGGGGGTAATGAACACTGAAGCTTTCTTT,CSVTGVMNTEAFF
TRBV5-1,TRBD1,TRBJ2-1,-,TGCGCCAGCAGCCGGGACAGGGGCTCCTACAATGAGCAGTTCTTC,CASSRDRGSYNEQFF
TRBV9,TRBD1,TRBJ1-4,-,TGTGCCAGCAGCGTAGCGGGACAGGGAGGGGAAAAACTGTTTTTT,CASSVAGQGGEKLFF
TRBV6-5,TRBD1,TRBJ2-5,-,TGTGCCAGCAGCTCGGGACAGGGGAAAGAGACCCAGTACTTC,CASSSGQGKETQYF
TRBV5-1,TRBD2,TRBJ2-3,-,TGCGCCAGCAGTTTCAAAGCGGGGGGACGCCTGGATACGCAGTATTTT,CASSFKAGGRLDTQYF
TRBV5-1,-,TRBJ2-7,once,TGCGCCAGCAGCTTGGGCAGGGAGGCAGCCTCGGGCGAGCAGTACTTC,CASSLGREAASGEQYF
TRBV6-5,-,TRBJ2-7,-,TGTGCCAGCACCCGGTGGGGGGACAGCTCCTACGAGCAGTACTTC,CASTRWGDSSYEQYF
TRBV29-1,-,TRBJ2-6,few,TGCAGCGTTCCCAGGGCGAACTCTGGGGCCAACGTCCTGACTTTC,CSVPRANSGANVLTF
TRBV6-6,-,TRBJ2-1,-,TGTGCCAGCAGTTCGCGGAGCCAGCAGTTCTTC,CASSSRSQQFF
TRBV5-1,TRBD2,TRBJ2-1,-,TGCGCCAGCAGCGCCACCGGGACTAGCGGGATCAATGAGCAGTTCTTC,CASSATGTSGINEQFF
TRBV2,TRBD1,TRBJ2-5,-,TGTGCCAGCAGAGGGACAGGGAGCAACTTC,CASRGTGSNF
TRBV25-1,-,TRBJ1-1,-,TGTGCCAGCAGACAGCAGGGGATGAACACTGAAGCTTTCTTT,CASRQQGMNTEAFF
TRBV11-3,TRBD2,TRBJ2-1,-,TGTGCCAGCAGCCTCGCTAGCGGGGGGTCGTACAATGAGCAGTTCTTC,CASSLASGGSYNEQFF
TRBV9,-,TRBJ2-3,-,TGTGCCAGCAGCGTACAGGGTACAGATACGCAGTATTTT,CASSVQGTDTQYF
TRBV12-5,-,TRBJ2-7,-,TGTGCTAGTGGTTCAACAAACTACGAGCAGTACTTC,CASGSTNYEQYF
TRBV4-2,TRBD2,TRBJ2-3,-,TGTGCCAGCAGCCAAGAACGGACTAGCGGGGGGGCTTTTACAGATACGCAGTATTTT,CASSQERTSGGAFTDTQYF
TRBV6-1,TRBD2,TRBJ2-5,-,TGTGCCAGCAGGCAGAAGCGGGGGGTACAAGAGACCCAGTACTTC,CASRQKRGVQETQYF
TRBV14,-,TRBJ1-1,-,TGTGCCAGCAGCCCTTTCGGGGGACTTACCGGCGCTGAAGCTTTCTTT,CASSPFGGLTGAEAFF
TRBV27,TRBD2,TRBJ2-1,-,TGTGCCAGCAGTCTGTCTAGCGGCAATGAGCAGTTCTTC,CASSLSSGNEQFF
TRBV11-2,TRBD1,TRBJ2-5,-,TGTGCCAGCAGCTCGCTCTCACAGGGGTTTGGGGAGACCCAGTACTTC,CASSSLSQGFGETQYF
TRBV16,-,TRBJ2-1,-,TGTGCCAGCAGCCAATCATGGGGGGATGAGCAGTTCTTC,CASSQSWGDEQFF
TRBV7-2,-,TRBJ2-2,-,TGTGCCAGCAGCCCCCCCGGGGGAACCGGGGAGCTGTTTTTT,CASSPPGGTGELFF
TRBV28,TRBD1,TRBJ2-2,-,TGTGCCAGCAGCCCCGGGACAGCCAACACCGGGGAGCTGTTTTTT,CASSPGTANTGELFF
TRBV5-1,TRBD1,TRBJ2-7,once,TGCGCCAGCAGCTCGACAGGGGGCAAAGGAGGCGGGTCCTCCTACGAGCAGTACTTC,CASSSTGGKGGGSSYEQYF
TRBV25-1,TRBD1,TRBJ1-4,few,TGTGCCAGCAGTGAGAGTGGGACAGGGGGCGAAAAACTGTTTTTT,CASSESGTGGEKLFF
TRBV7-9,TRBD2,TRBJ2-3,-,TGTGCCAGCAGCCAGGAGCGGGAGGGCCCGACAGATACGCAGTATTTT,CASSQEREGPTDTQYF
TRBV14,-,TRBJ1-1,few,TGTGCCAGCAGCCAAGTCACGGGGGGAGGCGCTGAAGCTTTCTTT,CASSQVTGGGAEAFF
TRBV6-5,-,TRBJ2-7,-,TGTGCCAGCAGTTACTCTAGCTCCTACGAGCAGTACTTC,CASSYSSSYEQYF
TRBV14,-,TRBJ2-7,-,TGTGCCAGCAGCCCTCAGGGGACACCCTACGAGCAGTACTTC,CASSPQGTPYEQYF
TRBV6-6,-,TRBJ2-1,-,TGTGCCAGCAGTTACACGGGTCCCTATGGGGAGCAGTTCTTC,CASSYTGPYGEQFF
TRBV27,-,TRBJ2-1,-,TGTGCCAGCAGTTTAGGACAGCTCAATGAGCAGTTCTTC,CASSLGQLNEQFF
TRBV10-2,-,TRBJ1-2,-,TGCGCCAGCGGAGAGGGCGGGGGCTACACCTTC,CASGEGGGYTF
TRBV4-1,-,TRBJ1-2,few,TGCGCCAGCAGCCAAGGGGCAGATGGAAGCTATGGCTACACCTTC,CASSQGADGSYGYTF
TRBV5-4,TRBD2,TRBJ2-7,-,TGTGCCAGCAGCTTGATTAAGCGGGAGGGTAGTTTTGGGTCCTACGAGCAGTACTTC,CASSLIKREGSFGSYEQYF
TRBV7-9,TRBD1,TRBJ1-5,-,TGTGCCAGCAGGGGGACAGGGGGTCAGCCCCAGCATTTT,CASRGTGGQPQHF
TRBV12-5,-,TRBJ1-3,-,TGTGCTAGTGGTCCTGTCCCTGGAAACACCATATATTTT,CASGPVPGNTIYF
TRBV2,-,TRBJ1-1,once,TGTGCCAGCCACCCAGAGGAGGCTGCCGCCACTGAAGCTTTCTTT,CASHPEEAAATEAFF
TRBV5-6,-,TRBJ1-3,-,TGTGCCAGCAGCTTAACAGAAAACACCATATATTTT,CASSLTENTIYF
TRBV4-2,TRBD2,TRBJ2-1,once,TGTGCCAGCAGCCAAGTTTCCTGGACTAGCGACAATGAGCAGTTCTTC,CASSQVSWTSDNEQFF